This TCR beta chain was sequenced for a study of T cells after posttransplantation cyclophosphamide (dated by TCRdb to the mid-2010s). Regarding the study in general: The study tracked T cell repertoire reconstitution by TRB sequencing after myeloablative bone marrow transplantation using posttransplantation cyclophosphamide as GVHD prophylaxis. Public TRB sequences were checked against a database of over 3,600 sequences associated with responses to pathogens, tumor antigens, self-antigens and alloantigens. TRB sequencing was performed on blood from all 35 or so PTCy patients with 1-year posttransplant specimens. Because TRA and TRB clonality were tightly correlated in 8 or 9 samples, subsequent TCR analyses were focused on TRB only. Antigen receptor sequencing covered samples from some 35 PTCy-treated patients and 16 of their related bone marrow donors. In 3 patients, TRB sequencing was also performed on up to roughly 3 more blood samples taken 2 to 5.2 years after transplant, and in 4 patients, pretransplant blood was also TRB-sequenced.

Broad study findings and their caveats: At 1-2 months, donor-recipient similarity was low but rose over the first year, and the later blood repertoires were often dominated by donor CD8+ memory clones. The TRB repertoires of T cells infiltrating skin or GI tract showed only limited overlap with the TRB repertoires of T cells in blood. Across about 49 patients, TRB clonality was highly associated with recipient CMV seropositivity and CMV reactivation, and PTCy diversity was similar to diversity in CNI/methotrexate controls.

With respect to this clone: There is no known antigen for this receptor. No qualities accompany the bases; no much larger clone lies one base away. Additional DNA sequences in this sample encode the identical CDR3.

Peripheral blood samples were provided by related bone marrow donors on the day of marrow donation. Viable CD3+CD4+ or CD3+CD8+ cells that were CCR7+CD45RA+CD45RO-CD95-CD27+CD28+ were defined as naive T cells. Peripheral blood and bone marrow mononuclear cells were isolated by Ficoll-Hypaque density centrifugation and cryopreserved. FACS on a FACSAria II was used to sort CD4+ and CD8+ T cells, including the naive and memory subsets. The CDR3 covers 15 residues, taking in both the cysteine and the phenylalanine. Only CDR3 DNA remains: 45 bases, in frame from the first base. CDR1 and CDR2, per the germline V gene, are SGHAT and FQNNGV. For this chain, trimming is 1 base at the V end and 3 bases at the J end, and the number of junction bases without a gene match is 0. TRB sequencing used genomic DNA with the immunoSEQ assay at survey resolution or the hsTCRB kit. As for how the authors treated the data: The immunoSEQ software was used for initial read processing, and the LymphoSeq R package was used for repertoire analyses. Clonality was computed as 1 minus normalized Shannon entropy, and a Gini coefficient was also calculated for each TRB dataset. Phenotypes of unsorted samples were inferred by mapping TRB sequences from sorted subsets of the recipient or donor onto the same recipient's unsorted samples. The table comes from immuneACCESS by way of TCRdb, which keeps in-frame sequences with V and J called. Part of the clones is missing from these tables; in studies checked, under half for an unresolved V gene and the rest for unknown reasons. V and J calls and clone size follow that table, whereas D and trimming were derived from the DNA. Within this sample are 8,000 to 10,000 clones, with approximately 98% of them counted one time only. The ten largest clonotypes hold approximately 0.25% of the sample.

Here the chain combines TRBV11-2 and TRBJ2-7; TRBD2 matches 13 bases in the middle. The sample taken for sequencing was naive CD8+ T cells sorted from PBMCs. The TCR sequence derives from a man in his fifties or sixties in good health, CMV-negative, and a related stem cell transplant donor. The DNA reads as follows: TGTGCCAGCAGCTTAGGACTAGCGGGGGGCTACGAGCAGTACTTC. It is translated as CASSLGLAGGYEQYF.